This T cell receptor (beta chain) was recovered during a study of blood T cell repertoires in COVID-19. The table lists this clone with a few counts. Germline V gives CDR1 SGDLS, CDR2 YYNGEE. This CDR3 has 14 amino acids. V gave up 0 bases and J gave up 4 bases, with 7 bases separating them. Clones were read by immunoSEQ multiplex PCR, and TCRdb kept only the in-frame ones, dropping some. The sample carries fewer than 450,000 clones, 88% recorded once. This chain links TRBV9 with TRBJ1-4; unclear D gene. Sequencing input: PBMCs or T cells enriched from blood (not recorded which). This TCR derives from a woman aged 40 to 50 with acute COVID-19. CDR3 region: CASSVGGNNEKLFF. CDR3 DNA: TGTGCCAGCAGCGTAGGCGGTAATAATGAAAAACTGTTTTTT.